Each of the 14 T cell receptor beta chains below was sequenced from the same sample in a study of cytotoxic CD8 clonotypes in ibrutinib-treated CLL. Here immunoSEQ multiplex PCR was the method, and the copy in TCRdb shows in-frame clones only, minus some. The data hold more than 60,000 clones, with less than 90% observed a single time. Material: PBMCs, obtained after 24 months of ibrutinib treatment. The receptors come from a human donor with chronic lymphocytic leukemia.

This chain joins TRBV6-6 and TRBJ1-4; no clear D gene. The length of the CDR3 is 12 residues. Germline V lookup: CDR1 MNHNY, CDR2 SVGAGI (reference sequence). The ends were cut back, 0 bases at V and 7 bases at J, with 3 bases in the middle. CDR3 protein: CASSYSGEKLFF. The CDR3 bases are TGTGCCAGCAGTTACTCGGGTGAAAAACTGTTTTTT.

This chain connects TRBV7-3 to TRBJ1-5; 7 bases match TRBD1. CDR1 and CDR2 from the germline V gene are SGHTA and FQGTGA. The CDR3 has 15 amino acids. J gave up 2 bases and V 5 bases, and 6 bases lay outside the gene matches. The CDR3 sequence is CASSSVGGGNQPQHF. The CDR3, as DNA: TGTGCCAGCAGCAGTGTAGGGGGCGGCAATCAGCCCCAGCATTTT.

In regard to this clone: This sample includes further DNA sequences coding for the same CDR3. The chain employs TRBV9 and TRBJ2-3; no definite D call. The CDR3 is 12 residues long. Per germline, CDR1 SGDLS and CDR2 YYNGEE. V lost 0 bases and J 3 bases, leaving 2 bases between the germline ends. The CDR3 nucleotides read TGTGCCAGCAGCGTAGGGACAGATACGCAGTATTTT. Translating gives CASSVGTDTQYF.

This clone was seen only a few times. The J gene is TRBJ2-7, the V gene TRBV27, with D possibly matching TRBD1 (7 bases). The CDR3 spans 15 residues. Trimming stripped 3 bases from V and 3 bases from J, with 15 bases between. The germline gives CDR1 MNHEY, CDR2 SMNVEV (reference sequence). CDR3 sequence (DNA): TGTGCCAGCAGTTTTGTAGGCAGGGGGGACTACGAGCAGTACTTC. This codes for CASSFVGRGDYEQYF.

The chain joins TRBV27 to TRBJ2-5; 13 bases map to TRBD2. From germline, CDR1 is MNHEY and CDR2 SMNVEV (reference sequence). Germline trimming cut 2 bases from V and 4 bases from J; bases unmatched to any gene: 4. The CDR3 is 16 residues long. The CDR3 bases are TGTGCCAGCAGTTTAGAATGGACTAGCGGGAGAGAGACCCAGTACTTC. Its translation: CASSLEWTSGRETQYF.

The chain couples TRBV7-9 to TRBJ1-4, with 9 bases lining up with TRBD1. Per the germline V gene, CDR1 is SEHNR and CDR2 is FQNEAQ (reference sequence). With 5 bases clipped from V and 8 bases from J, the junction kept 9 bases outside the gene matches. There are 15 residues in the CDR3. For the CDR3, the DNA is TGTGCCAGCAGCCCGGGACAGGGAGTCGAGGAAAAACTGTTTTTT. As protein: CASSPGQGVEEKLFF.

This chain connects TRBV27 to TRBJ2-1; 12 bases are shared with TRBD1. V lost 6 bases to trimming and J lost 6 bases; unmatched junction nucleotides: 9. CDR3 length: 16 residues. Germline lookup yields CDR1 MNHEY and CDR2 SMNVEV (reference sequence). CDR3 nucleotides: TGTGCCAGCAGATTCCGGGACAGGGGGCAAGGCAATGAGCAGTTCTTC. Translating it yields CASRFRDRGQGNEQFF.

The V and J genes are TRBV6-1 and TRBJ2-3; D unclear. V shed 7 bases and J shed 2 bases, with 10 bases lying between them. Germline CDR1 and CDR2: MNHNS and SASEGT. The CDR3 runs to 13 residues. DNA for the CDR3: TGTGCCAGCATAGTAGACAACACAGATACGCAGTATTTT. Encoded protein: CASIVDNTDTQYF.

The chain links TRBV6-5 to TRBJ2-7, with 9 bases aligning to TRBD2. The CDR3 extends over 15 amino acids. Germline loops: CDR1 MNHEY, CDR2 SVGAGI. V was clipped by 4 bases and J by 1 base; unmatched bases: 5. The CDR3 loop is CASSLVAGDSYEQYF. The CDR3 coding sequence is TGTGCCAGCAGTTTAGTAGCGGGGGATTCCTACGAGCAGTACTTC.

This chain uses TRBV27 with TRBJ2-7; 11 bases are a match to TRBD2. Looked up from germline, CDR1 is MNHEY and CDR2 is SMNVEV (reference sequence). CDR3 length: 15 residues. V lost 3 bases, J lost 3 bases, and 4 bases stayed unmatched. DNA of the CDR3: TGTGCCAGCAGTTTGATAGCGGGAGGGGTCTACGAGCAGTACTTC. This translates into CASSLIAGGVYEQYF.

The gene calls are TRBV30 and TRBJ2-1; TRBD2 aligns across 11 bases. CDR1 is GTSNPN and CDR2 is SVGIG in the germline V gene (reference sequence). The CDR3 has 14 residues. With 0 bases clipped from V and 12 bases from J, the junction kept 7 bases outside the gene matches. CDR3 nucleotides: TGTGCCTGGAGTGTACAGGGACTAGCGGACGTGCAGTTCTTC. As protein: CAWSVQGLADVQFF.

This clone showed up just a few times. The CDR3 protein is CASSSQGQWEETQYF. The CDR3 DNA is TGTGCCAGCAGCTCCCAGGGACAGTGGGAGGAGACCCAGTACTTC. The V and J genes are TRBV7-3 and TRBJ2-5, with 7 bases fitting TRBD1. This CDR3 contains 15 residues. V gave up 4 bases and J gave up 5 bases; unmatched junction bases: 10. Per germline, CDR1 SGHTA and CDR2 FQGTGA.

This chain uses TRBV19 with TRBJ2-7, with D hard to call. The CDR3 is made up of 13 amino acids. Trimming pared 5 bases from V and 3 bases from J, leaving 11 bases between. Germline V gene sequence: CDR1 LNHDA, CDR2 SQIVND (reference sequence). The CDR3: CASSPHGLYEQYF. The CDR3 DNA follows: TGTGCCAGTAGTCCCCACGGTCTCTACGAGCAGTACTTC.

Ten or more counts support this clone. The V gene is TRBV11-2, the J gene TRBJ1-3; the match to TRBD1 covers 7 bases. CDR1 and CDR2 (germline): SGHAT, FQNNGV. CDR3 length: 16 amino acids. The V and J ends lost 5 bases and 5 bases, in that order; junction bases with no gene match: 12. The CDR3: CASSIGRGTERNTIYF. The CDR3 nucleotides read TGTGCCAGCAGCATAGGCCGTGGGACAGAGAGAAACACCATATATTTT.